Given below is one TCR beta chain in context. This CDR3 is 11 amino acids long. Germline loops: CDR1 LNHDA, CDR2 SQIVND (reference sequence). V was trimmed by 11 bases and J by 0 bases, leaving 8 bases between them. As processed by the authors: Amplification from reference gene primers served as the basis for estimated nucleated cell counts. Profiling relied on immunoSEQ multiplex PCR, and the TCRdb table lists in-frame clones only, not all of them. That table gives V, J and clone size, and the DNA gave D and trimming. The repertoire holds roughly 250,000 clones, approximately 80% seen once, with approximately 5% in the top ten. The sample comes from a study of blood T cell repertoires in COVID-19. Study-wide context: Researchers got acute and convalescent COVID-19 samples from the United States, Italy and Spain. T cells, B-cell-depleted T cells, or PBMCs supplied cDNA or gDNA.

V gene TRBV19 combines with J gene TRBJ2-7; D remains unclear. The clonotype comes from a woman older than 75 with active or convalescent COVID-19. Sequencing input: peripheral blood. Here the CDR3 reads CAGPDSYEQYF. In nucleotides, the CDR3 is TGTGCCGGGCCGGACTCCTACGAGCAGTACTTC.